Given below is one TCR beta chain in context. Its target is not known. Sequenced by immunoSEQ multiplex PCR; TCRdb stores in-frame clones only, minus some. Among about 48,000 clones listed, 70% to 85% were seen once. The time point denotes: week 35, safety follow-up. All doses held 300 ug of mutant IDH1 20-mer peptide, with topical imiquimod. The donor cohort comprised cases of new WHO grade 3 or 4 IDH1-mutant, ATRX-lost astrocytoma. The data originate from a study of a mutant IDH1 vaccine in newly diagnosed glioma. Study information: It was at week 35 that visit V12 occurred, and at week 47 that visit V13 did.

CDR3 length equals 15 residues. Germline V gene sequence: CDR1 SGHNT, CDR2 YYREEE (reference sequence). J lost 0 bases, V lost 4 bases, and 3 bases had no gene match. Findings and caveats of the study: Evidence of vaccine-induced immune responses was documented in approximately 93% of patients.

J is TRBJ1-3 and V is TRBV5-4; 8 bases match TRBD1. This material consisted of PBMCs, taken from a glioma patient whose treatment included an IDH1 peptide vaccine. This clonotype originated in a man aged 35 to 55 with glioma. The CDR3 loop reads CASSTGQVSGNTIYF. The CDR3 coding sequence is TGTGCCAGCAGCACGGGACAGGTCTCTGGAAACACCATATATTTT.